This record covers a single TCR beta chain. The junction had 10 bases not matched to a gene; V was cut back by 0 bases and J by 5 bases. CDR3 length: 19 residues. Germline CDR1 is SGDLS and CDR2 is YYNGEE. In the authors' methods: Nucleated cell number was recorded as an estimate derived from reference gene primer amplification. The table came from immunoSEQ multiplex PCR; TCRdb's copy has only in-frame clones and leaves some out. The V and J calls and the clone size are those of that table, but D and trimming were determined from the DNA. The sample carries over 130,000 clones, approximately 86% recorded once. The source of the sample is a study of blood T cell repertoires in COVID-19. For the study at large: From the United States, Italy and Spain came samples of acute and convalescent COVID-19. T cells, B-cell-depleted T cells, or PBMCs supplied cDNA or gDNA.

V is TRBV9 and J is TRBJ2-5; 16 nucleotides agree with TRBD2. Sample: peripheral blood. This clonotype was obtained from a man between 65 and 80 years old with acute or convalescent COVID-19. The CDR3 DNA sequence: TGTGCCAGCAGCGTAGCCGCCGGGACTAGCGGGAGGGCCTTGGAGACCCAGTACTTC. This sequence encodes CASSVAAGTSGRALETQYF. Complete variable domain (other parts from reference TRBV9 and TRBJ2-5): DSGVTQTPKHLITATGQRVTLRCSPRSGDLSVYWYQQSLDQGLQFLIQYYNGEERAKGNILERFSAQQFPDLHSELNLSSLELGDSALYFCASSVAAGTSGRALETQYFGPGTRLLVL.